This TCR beta chain stems from a study of CD8 T cells in ankylosing spondylitis. CDR1 is SEHNR, CDR2 FQNEAQ, per germline (reference sequence). Trimming took off 4 bases at V and 6 bases at J, with 16 bases between the two ends. There are 14 residues in the CDR3. Points from the study as a whole: From matched ankylosing spondylitis synovial fluid, disease-linked clones were reportedly recovered at significantly enriched levels. Among TCR beta sequences, a motif of eight highly homologous variants appeared characteristic of ankylosing spondylitis blood.

On this clonotype: As yet, its antigen is unknown.

TCRdb re-derived calls from the 5' RACE reads in MiXCR, one entry per CDR3 protein. The sample lists almost 400,000 distinct CDR3 sequences, 20% to 25% occurring once. The sample comprised blood, either unsorted or a sorted T cell fraction (not recorded which). V is TRBV7-9 and J is TRBJ2-7, with unresolved D. This receptor was obtained from a male donor with ankylosing spondylitis. CDR3 loop: CASSSSSEQTEQYF. CDR3 DNA sequence: TGTGCCAGCAGCTCCTCTTCTGAGCAAACCGAGCAGTACTTC.